This T cell receptor beta chain was identified in a study of T cell responses to AZD1222 COVID-19 vaccine. Study findings and constraints: Donors, mostly white British, included more females; clonal diversity was possibly underestimated. Receipt of two AZD1222 doses was followed by a rise in Spike-specific TCR breadth and depth. Samples come after the peak T cell response, not at day 14.

V gave up 3 bases and J gave up 6 bases; unmatched junction bases: 5. CDR1 and CDR2 (germline): MNHEY, SMNVEV (reference sequence). The CDR3 covers 14 residues. Method: immunoSEQ multiplex PCR; TCRdb's copy keeps in-frame clones and lacks some. Of 150,000 to 200,000 clones in the sample, about 90% are singletons; the top ten hold about 3%. For this clone: The antigen is unknown.

This chain connects TRBV27 to TRBJ2-1; TRBD2 agrees at 7 bases. The source is an adult in good health. This sample comprised peripheral blood, obtained on day 0 of MenACWY control vaccination. For the CDR3, the DNA is TGTGCCAGCAGTTTTGGCGGGAGTGTCAATGAGCAGTTCTTC. Its translation is CASSFGGSVNEQFF.